This note documents a single TCR beta chain sequence. The data originate from a study of blood T cell repertoires in COVID-19. Study-wide background: Material from acute and convalescent COVID-19 was sourced from the United States, Italy and Spain. In each case, the material was cDNA or gDNA derived from T cells, B-cell-depleted T cells, or PBMCs.

V shed 4 bases and J shed 6 bases, with 16 bases lying between them. Germline V gene lookup returns CDR1 SGHTS and CDR2 YDEGEE. The CDR3 spans 14 residues. In the authors' workflow: By means of reference gene primer amplification, nucleated cell counts were estimated. Clones were sequenced by immunoSEQ multiplex PCR, and TCRdb holds only the in-frame ones, with some missing. V and J calls plus clone size are reproduced from that table; the DNA served to infer D and trimming. The table includes around 250,000 clones, 86% detected once. Sample: peripheral blood. This sequence joins TRBV5-8 and TRBJ2-5, with a weak D call TRBD2 (6 bases). The clonotype originates from an elderly man with acute or convalescent COVID-19. This CDR3 is CASSPGVVVKTQYF. In DNA, the CDR3 is TGTGCCAGCAGCCCGGGAGTGGTGGTGAAGACCCAGTACTTC.